This record covers a single T cell receptor beta chain. These data originate in a study of cytomegalovirus exposure and HLA in healthy donors. 13 Jbeta primers and 60 Vbeta primers were used for the PCR. Produced via immunoSEQ multiplex PCR; TCRdb's table is partial and in-frame only. Seen here are about 150,000 clones, 72% observed once, and the top ten hold over 4%. The sequence was collected from a man between 50 and 59 years old in good health and CMV-seropositive. Sequencing was carried out using PBMCs.

The DNA of the CDR3 is TGTGCCAGCAGCTTAGAGGTGGTGACATCGCTTGCTTATGGCTACACCTTC. It specifies CASSLEVVTSLAYGYTF. The chain joins TRBV7-9 to TRBJ1-2; no clear D gene. The CDR3 runs to 17 residues. V was trimmed by 1 base and J by 5 bases, leaving 20 bases between them. Germline CDR1 is SEHNR and CDR2 is FQNEAQ (reference sequence).